This TCR beta chain was recorded in a study of Ad26.COV2.S vaccination and SARS-CoV-2 variants. Documented treatment: 15 to 20 received Ad26.COV2.S at low or high dose, single or two shots; 5 received placebo; per-sample allocation not given. Sampling occurred on day 63 after the first vaccine or placebo injection. General observations from the study: Comparable non-spike TCR breadth was observed in vaccine and placebo recipients.

Notes on this clone: Its antigen is not identified.

Germline V gene sequence: CDR1 LNHDA, CDR2 SQIVND (reference sequence). The CDR3 is 13 residues long. With 9 bases removed from V and 7 bases from J, the gap between germline ends came to 16 bases. TCRdb's table, derived via immunoSEQ multiplex PCR, lists solely in-frame clones and lacks some. The table includes 350,000 to 500,000 clones, less than 95% detected once. The sample consisted of peripheral blood, taken in a trial of Ad26.COV2.S vaccine versus placebo. The receptor was isolated from a person between 18 and 65 years old who received the Ad26.COV2.S COVID-19 vaccine or a placebo. The chain employs TRBV19 and TRBJ2-1; D not certain. CDR3 sequence: CASGRRVGNEQFF. In DNA, the CDR3 is TGTGCCAGCGGACGAAGGGTAGGGAATGAGCAGTTCTTC.